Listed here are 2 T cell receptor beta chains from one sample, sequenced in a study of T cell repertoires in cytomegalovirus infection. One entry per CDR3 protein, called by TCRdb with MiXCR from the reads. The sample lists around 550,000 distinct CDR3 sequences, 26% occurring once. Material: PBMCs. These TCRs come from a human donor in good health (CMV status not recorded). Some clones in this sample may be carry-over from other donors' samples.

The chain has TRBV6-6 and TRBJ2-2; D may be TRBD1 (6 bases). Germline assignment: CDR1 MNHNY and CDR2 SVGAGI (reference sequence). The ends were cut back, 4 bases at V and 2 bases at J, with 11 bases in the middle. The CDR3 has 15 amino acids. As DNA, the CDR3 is TGTGCCAGCAGTTTCGACAGGAGTAACACCGGGGAGCTGTTTTTT. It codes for CASSFDRSNTGELFF.

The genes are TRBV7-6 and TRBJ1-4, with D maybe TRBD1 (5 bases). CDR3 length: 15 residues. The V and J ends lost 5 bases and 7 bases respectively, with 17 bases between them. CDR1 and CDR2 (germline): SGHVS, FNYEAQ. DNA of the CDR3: TGTGCCAGCAGCCCTTTTGCCGGGAGGGGTGAAAAACTGTTTTTT. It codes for CASSPFAGRGEKLFF.